Listed here is a single TCR beta chain. The data stem from a study of blood T cell repertoires in COVID-19. Trimming stripped 2 bases from V and 2 bases from J, with 13 bases between. Germline lookup yields CDR1 SGHDT and CDR2 YYEEEE. CDR3 length equals 15 residues. Participants were placed into cohorts based on the clinical history they reported. What the recovered Cohort 3 donors had was two negative PCRs, clearance, or symptom resolution. As originally analysed: Researchers report that nucleated cell counts were estimated from reference gene primer amplification. Sequenced by immunoSEQ multiplex PCR; TCRdb stores in-frame clones only, minus some. Clonal size and the V and J genes are those of that table, whereas D and trimming came from the DNA. The repertoire consists of about 310,000 clones, with roughly 91% occurring once and the leading ten covering roughly a tenth.

The source is a woman aged 25-40 years who had recovered from COVID-19. The chain carries TRBV5-6 and TRBJ1-1; D perhaps matches TRBD1 (6 bases). The sequencing input was PBMCs or T cells enriched from blood (not recorded which). The CDR3 DNA sequence: TGTGCCAGCAGCTTACCTGGACAGTTTAACACTGAAGCTTTCTTT. Translation: CASSLPGQFNTEAFF.